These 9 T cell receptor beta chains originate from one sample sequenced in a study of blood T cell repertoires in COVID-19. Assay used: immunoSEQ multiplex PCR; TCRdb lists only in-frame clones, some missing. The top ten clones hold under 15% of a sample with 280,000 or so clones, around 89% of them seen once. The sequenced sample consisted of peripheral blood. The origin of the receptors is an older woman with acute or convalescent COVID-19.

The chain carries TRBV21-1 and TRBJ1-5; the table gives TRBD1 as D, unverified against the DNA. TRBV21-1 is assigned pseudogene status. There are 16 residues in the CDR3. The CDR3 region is CASSKGRDRTNQPQHF. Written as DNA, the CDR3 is TGTGCCAGCAGCAAAGGGAGAGACAGGACGAATCAGCCCCAGCATTTT.

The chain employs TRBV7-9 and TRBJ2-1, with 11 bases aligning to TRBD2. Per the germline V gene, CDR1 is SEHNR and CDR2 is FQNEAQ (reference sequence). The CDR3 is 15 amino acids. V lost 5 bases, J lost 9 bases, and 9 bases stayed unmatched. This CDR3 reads CASSLELAGVGEQFF. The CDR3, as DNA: TGTGCCAGCAGCCTAGAACTAGCGGGAGTTGGTGAGCAGTTCTTC.

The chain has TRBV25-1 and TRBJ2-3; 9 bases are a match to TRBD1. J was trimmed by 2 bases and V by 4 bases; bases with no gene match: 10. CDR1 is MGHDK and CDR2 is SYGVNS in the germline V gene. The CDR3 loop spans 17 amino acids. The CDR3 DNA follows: TGTGCCAGCAGTGGCTCCGGACAGGGGACATTCACAGATACGCAGTATTTT. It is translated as CASSGSGQGTFTDTQYF.

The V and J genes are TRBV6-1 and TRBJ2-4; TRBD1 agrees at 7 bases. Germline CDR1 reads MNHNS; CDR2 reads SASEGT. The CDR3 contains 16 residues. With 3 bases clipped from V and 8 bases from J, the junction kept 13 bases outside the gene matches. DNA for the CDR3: TGTGCCAGCAGTGAGAGAGGGGGCAACCAAGCGGACATTCAGTACTTC. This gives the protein CASSERGGNQADIQYF.

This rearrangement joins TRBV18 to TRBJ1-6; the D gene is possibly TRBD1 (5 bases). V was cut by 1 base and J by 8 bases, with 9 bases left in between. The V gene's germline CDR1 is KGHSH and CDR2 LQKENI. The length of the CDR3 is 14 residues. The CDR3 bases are TGTGCCAGCTCACCACTTGGGGCTGATTCACCCCTCCACTTT. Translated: CASSPLGADSPLHF.

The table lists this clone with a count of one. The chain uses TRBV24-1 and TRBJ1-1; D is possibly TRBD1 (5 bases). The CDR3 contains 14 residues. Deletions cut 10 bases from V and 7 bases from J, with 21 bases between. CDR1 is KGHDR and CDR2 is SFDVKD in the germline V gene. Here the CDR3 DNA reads TGTGCCACGGGACGCGGGAATGACAGAATTGAAGCTTTCTTT. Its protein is CATGRGNDRIEAFF.

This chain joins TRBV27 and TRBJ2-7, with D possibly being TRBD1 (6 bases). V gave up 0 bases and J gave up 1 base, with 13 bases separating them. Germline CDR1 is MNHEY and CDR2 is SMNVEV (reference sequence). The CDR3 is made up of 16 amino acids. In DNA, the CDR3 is TGTGCCAGCAGTTTATCGGTGGGACAAAGATCCTACGAGCAGTACTTC. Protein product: CASSLSVGQRSYEQYF.

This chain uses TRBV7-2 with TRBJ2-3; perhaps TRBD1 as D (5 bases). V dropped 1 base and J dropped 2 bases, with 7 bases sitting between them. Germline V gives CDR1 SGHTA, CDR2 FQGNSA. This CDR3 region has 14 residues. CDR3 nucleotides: TGTGCCAGCAGCTTAGTCAGGGCCACAGATACGCAGTATTTT. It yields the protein CASSLVRATDTQYF.

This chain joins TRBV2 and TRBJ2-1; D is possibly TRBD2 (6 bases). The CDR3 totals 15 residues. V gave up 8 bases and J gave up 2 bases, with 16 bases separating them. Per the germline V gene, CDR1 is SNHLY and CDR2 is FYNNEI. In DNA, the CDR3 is TGTGCCAGCTTCCGCGGGGACTTCACCTACAATGAGCAGTTCTTC. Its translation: CASFRGDFTYNEQFF.